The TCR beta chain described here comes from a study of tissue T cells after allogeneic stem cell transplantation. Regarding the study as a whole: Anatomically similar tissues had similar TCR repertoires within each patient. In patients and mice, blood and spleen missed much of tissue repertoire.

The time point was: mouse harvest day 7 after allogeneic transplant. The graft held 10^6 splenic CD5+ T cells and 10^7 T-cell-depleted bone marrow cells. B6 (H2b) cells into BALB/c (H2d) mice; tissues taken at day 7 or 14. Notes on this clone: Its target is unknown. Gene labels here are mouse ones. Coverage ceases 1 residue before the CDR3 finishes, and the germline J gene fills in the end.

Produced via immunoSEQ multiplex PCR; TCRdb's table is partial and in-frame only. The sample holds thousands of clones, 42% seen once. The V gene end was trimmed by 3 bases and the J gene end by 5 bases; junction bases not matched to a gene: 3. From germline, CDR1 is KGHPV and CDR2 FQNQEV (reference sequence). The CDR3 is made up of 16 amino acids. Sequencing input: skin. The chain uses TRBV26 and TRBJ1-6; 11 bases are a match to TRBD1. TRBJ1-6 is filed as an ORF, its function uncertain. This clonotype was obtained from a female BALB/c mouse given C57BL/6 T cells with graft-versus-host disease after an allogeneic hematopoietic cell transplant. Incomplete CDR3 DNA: TGTGCCAGCAGTCTTGGGACAGGGGGGAATAATTCGCCCCTCTAC. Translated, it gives CASSLGTGGNNSPLY. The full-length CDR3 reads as CASSLGTGGNNSPLYF.